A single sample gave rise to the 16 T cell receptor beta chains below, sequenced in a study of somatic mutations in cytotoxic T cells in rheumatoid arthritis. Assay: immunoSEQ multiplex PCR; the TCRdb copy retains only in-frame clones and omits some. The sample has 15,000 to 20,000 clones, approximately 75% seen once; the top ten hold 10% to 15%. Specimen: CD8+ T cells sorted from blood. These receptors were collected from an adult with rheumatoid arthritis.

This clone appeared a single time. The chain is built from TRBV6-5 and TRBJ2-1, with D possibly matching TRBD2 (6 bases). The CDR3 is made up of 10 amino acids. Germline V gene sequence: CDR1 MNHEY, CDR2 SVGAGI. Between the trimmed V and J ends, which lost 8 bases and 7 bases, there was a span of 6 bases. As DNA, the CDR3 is TGTGCCAGCGGGGGGAATGAGCAGTTCTTC. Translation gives CASGGNEQFF.

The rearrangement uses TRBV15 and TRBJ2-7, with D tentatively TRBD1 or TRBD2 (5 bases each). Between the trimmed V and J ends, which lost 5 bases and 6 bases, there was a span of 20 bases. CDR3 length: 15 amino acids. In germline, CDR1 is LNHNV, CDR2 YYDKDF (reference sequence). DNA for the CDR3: TGTGCCACCAGCGACCGGGACGCAGCCTCATCCGAGCAGTACTTC. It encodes CATSDRDAASSEQYF.

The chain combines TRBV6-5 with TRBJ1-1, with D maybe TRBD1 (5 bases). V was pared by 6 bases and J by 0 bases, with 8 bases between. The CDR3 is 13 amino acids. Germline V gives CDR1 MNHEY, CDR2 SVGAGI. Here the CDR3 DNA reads TGTGCCAGCAGCCCGGGGGTGAACACTGAAGCTTTCTTT. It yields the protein CASSPGVNTEAFF.

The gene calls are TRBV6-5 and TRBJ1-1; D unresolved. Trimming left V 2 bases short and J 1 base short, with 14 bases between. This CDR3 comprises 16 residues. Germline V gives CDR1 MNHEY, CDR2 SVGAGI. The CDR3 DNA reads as TGTGCCAGCAGTTACCGGATGGGTCAATCGAACACTGAAGCTTTCTTT. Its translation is CASSYRMGQSNTEAFF.

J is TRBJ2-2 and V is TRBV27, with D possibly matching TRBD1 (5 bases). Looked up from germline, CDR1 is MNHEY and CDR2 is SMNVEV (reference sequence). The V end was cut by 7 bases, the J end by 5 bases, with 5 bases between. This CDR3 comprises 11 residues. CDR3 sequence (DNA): TGTGCCAGCACAGGGACCGGGGAGCTGTTTTTT. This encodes CASTGTGELFF.

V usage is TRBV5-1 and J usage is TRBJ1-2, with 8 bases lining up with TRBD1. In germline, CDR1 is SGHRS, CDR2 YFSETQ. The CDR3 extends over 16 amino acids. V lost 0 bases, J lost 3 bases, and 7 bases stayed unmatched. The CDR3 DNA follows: TGCGCCAGCAGCTTGGCCCAGGGGGCAAAGGACTATGGCTACACCTTC. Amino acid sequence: CASSLAQGAKDYGYTF.

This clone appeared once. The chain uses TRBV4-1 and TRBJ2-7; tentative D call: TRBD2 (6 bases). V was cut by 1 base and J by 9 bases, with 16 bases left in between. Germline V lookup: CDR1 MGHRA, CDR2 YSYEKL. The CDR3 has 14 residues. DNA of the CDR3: TGCGCCAGCAGCCAAGTCAGTCCGGGAGCGCGGCAGTACGTC. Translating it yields CASSQVSPGARQYV.

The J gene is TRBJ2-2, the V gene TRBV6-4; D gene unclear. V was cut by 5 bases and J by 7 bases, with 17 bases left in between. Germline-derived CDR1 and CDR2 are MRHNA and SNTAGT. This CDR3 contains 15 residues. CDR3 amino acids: CASSRDPMSIGELFF. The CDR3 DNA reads TGTGCCAGCAGTAGGGATCCAATGTCCATCGGGGAGCTGTTTTTT.

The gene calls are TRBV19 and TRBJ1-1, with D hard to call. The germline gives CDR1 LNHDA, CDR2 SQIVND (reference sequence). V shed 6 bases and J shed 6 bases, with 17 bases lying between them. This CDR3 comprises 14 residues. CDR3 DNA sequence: TGTGCCAGTAGAGTACCGTCCCTGGGCGCTGAAGCTTTCTTT. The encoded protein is CASRVPSLGAEAFF. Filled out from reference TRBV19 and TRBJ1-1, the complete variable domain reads DGGITQSPKYLFRKEGQNVTLSCEQNLNHDAMYWYRQDPGQGLRLIYYSQIVNDFQKGDIAEGYSVSREKKESFPLTVTSAQKNPTAFYLCASRVPSLGAEAFFGQGTRLTVV.

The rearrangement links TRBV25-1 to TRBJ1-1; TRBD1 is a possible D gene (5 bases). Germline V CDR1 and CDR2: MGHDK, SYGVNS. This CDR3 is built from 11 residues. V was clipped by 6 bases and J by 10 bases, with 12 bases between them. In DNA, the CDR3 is TGTGCCAGCAGGACCGGGACCCGAGCTTTCTTT. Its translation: CASRTGTRAFF.

The chain's CDR3 is CASSLTDYPHEQYF. CDR3 bases: TGTGCCAGCAGCTTGACGGACTACCCCCACGAGCAGTACTTC. V gene TRBV5-6 combines with J gene TRBJ2-7; weak D call: TRBD2 (6 bases). V lost 1 base and J 5 bases, leaving 13 bases between the germline ends. The germline V gene encodes CDR1 SGHDT and CDR2 YYEEEE. The length of the CDR3 is 14 residues.

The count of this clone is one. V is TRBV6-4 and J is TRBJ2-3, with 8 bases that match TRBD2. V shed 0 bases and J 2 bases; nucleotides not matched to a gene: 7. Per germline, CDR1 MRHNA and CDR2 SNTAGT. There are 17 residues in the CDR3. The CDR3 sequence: CASSDSGSGGPTDTQYF. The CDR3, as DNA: TGTGCCAGCAGTGACTCAGGGAGCGGGGGACCCACAGATACGCAGTATTTT.

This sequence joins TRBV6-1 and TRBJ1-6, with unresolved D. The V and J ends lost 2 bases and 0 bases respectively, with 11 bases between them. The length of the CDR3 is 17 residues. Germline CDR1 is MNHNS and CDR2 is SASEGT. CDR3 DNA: TGTGCCAGCAGTGAATATGATTTGAGCTCCTATAATTCACCCCTCCACTTT. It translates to CASSEYDLSSYNSPLHF.

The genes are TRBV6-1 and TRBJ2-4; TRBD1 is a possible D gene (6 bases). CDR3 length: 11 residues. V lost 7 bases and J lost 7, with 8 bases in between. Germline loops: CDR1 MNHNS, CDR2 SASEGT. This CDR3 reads CASKQGNIQYF. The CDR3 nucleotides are TGTGCCAGCAAACAGGGCAACATTCAGTACTTC.

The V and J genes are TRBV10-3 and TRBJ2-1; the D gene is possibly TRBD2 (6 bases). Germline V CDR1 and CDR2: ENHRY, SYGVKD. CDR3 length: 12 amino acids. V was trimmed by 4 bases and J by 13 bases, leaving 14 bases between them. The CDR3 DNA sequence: TGTGCCATCAGTGGCGGGGACGGATCACAGTTCTTC. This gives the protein CAISGGDGSQFF.

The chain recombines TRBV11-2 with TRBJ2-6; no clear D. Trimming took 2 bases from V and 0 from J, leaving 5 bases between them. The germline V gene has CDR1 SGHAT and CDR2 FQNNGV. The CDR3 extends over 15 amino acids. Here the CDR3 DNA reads TGTGCCAGCAGCTTACTTTCCTCTGGGGCCAACGTCCTGACTTTC. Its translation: CASSLLSSGANVLTF. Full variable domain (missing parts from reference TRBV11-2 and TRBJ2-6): EAGVAQSPRYKIIEKRQSVAFWCNPISGHATLYWYQQILGQGPKLLIQFQNNGVVDDSQLPKDRFSAERLKGVDSTLKIQPAKLEDSAVYLCASSLLSSGANVLTFGAGSRLTVL.